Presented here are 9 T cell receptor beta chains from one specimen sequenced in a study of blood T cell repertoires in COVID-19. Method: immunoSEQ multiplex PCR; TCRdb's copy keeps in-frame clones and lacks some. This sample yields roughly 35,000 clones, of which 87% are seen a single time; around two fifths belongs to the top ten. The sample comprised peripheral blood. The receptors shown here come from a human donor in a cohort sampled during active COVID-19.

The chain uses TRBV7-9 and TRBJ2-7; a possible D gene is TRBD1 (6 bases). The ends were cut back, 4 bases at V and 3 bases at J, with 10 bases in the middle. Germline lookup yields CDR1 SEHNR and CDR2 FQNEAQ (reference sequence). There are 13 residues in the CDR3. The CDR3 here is CASSSGRGYEQYF. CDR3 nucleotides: TGTGCCAGCAGCTCTGGCAGGGGCTACGAGCAGTACTTC.

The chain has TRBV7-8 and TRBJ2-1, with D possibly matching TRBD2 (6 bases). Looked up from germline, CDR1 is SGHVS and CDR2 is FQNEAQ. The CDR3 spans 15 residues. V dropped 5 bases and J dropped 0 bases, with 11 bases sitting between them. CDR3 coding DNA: TGTGCCAGCAGCAAAGTAGCGGACTCCTACAATGAGCAGTTCTTC. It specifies CASSKVADSYNEQFF.

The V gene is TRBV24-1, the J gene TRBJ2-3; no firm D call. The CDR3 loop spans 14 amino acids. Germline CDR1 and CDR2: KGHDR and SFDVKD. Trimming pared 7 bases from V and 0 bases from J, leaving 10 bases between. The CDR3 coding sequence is TGTGCCACCAGGTTAAGCGCTAGCACAGATACGCAGTATTTT. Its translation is CATRLSASTDTQYF.

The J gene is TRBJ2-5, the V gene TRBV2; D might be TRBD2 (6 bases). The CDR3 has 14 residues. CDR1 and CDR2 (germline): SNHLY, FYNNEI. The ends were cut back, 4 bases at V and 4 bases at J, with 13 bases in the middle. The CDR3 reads CASSGSSVAETQYF. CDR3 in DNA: TGTGCCAGCAGTGGGTCTAGCGTGGCAGAGACCCAGTACTTC.

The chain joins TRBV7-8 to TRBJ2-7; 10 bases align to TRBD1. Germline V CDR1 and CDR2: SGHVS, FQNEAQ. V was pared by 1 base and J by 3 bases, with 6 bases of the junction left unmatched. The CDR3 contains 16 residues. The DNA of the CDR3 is TGTGCCAGCAGCTTAGACGGGACAGGGGATTTCTACGAGCAGTACTTC. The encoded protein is CASSLDGTGDFYEQYF.

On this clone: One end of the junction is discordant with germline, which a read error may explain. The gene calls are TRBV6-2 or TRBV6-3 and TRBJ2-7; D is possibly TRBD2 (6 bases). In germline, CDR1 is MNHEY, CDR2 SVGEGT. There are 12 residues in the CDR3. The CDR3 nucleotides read TGTGCCATCAGTGTGAGGCGGGGCGAGCAGTACTTC. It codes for CAISVRRGEQYF.

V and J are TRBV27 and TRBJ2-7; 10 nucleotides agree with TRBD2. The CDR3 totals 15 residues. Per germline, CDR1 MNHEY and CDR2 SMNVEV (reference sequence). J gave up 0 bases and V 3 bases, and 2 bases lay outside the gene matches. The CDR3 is CASSLVAGGSYEQYF. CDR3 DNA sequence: TGTGCCAGCAGTTTGGTAGCGGGAGGCTCCTACGAGCAGTACTTC.

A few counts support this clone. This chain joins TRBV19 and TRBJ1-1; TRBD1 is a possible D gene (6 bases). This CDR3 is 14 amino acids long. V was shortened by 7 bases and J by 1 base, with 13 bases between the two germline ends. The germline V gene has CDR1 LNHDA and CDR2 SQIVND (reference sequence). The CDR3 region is CASIKGVANTEAFF. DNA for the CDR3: TGTGCCAGTATTAAGGGGGTGGCGAACACTGAAGCTTTCTTT. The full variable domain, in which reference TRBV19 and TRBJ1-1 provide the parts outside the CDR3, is DGGITQSPKYLFRKEGQNVTLSCEQNLNHDAMYWYRQDPGQGLRLIYYSQIVNDFQKGDIAEGYSVSREKKESFPLTVTSAQKNPTAFYLCASIKGVANTEAFFGQGTRLTVV.

Written as DNA, the CDR3 is TGTGCCAGCAGCCAGGGGACGGTAGAGACCCAGTACTTC. Protein product: CASSQGTVETQYF. The chain has TRBV7-9 and TRBJ2-5; D perhaps matches TRBD1 (6 bases). V lost 5 bases to trimming and J lost 4 bases, with 11 bases between them. The germline V gene encodes CDR1 SEHNR and CDR2 FQNEAQ (reference sequence). CDR3 length: 13 residues. Based on the CDR3 plus reference TRBV7-9 and TRBJ2-5, the full variable domain is DTGVSQNPRHKITKRGQNVTFRCDPISEHNRLYWYRQTLGQGPEFLTYFQNEAQLEKSRLLSDRFSAERPKGSFSTLEIQRTEQGDSAMYLCASSQGTVETQYFGPGTRLLVL.